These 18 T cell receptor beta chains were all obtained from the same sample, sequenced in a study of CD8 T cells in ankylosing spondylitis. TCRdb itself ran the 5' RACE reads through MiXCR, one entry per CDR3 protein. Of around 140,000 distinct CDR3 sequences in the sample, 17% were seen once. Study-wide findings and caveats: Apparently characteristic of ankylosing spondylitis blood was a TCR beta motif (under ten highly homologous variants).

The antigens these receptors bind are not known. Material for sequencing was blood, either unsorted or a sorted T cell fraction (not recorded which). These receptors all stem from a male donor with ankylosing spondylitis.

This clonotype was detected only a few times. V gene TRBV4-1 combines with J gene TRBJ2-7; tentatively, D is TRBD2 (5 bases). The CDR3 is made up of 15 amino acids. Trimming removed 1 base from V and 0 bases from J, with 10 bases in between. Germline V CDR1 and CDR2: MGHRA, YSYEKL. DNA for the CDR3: TGCGCCAGCAGCCAAGGTGGCAGCGGCTCCTACGAGCAGTACTTC. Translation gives CASSQGGSGSYEQYF.

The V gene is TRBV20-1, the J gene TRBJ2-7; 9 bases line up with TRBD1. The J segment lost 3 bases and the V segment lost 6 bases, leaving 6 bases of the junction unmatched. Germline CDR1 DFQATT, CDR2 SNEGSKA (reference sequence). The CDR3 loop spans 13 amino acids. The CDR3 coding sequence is TGCAGTGCGCCCGGGGGACAGGGCTACGAGCAGTACTTC. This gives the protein CSAPGGQGYEQYF.

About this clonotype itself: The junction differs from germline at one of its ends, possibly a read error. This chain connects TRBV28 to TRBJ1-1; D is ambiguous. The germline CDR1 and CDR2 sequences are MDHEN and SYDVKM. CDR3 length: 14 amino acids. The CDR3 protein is CVSSLFEMNTEAFF. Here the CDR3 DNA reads TGTGTCAGCAGTTTATTCGAGATGAACACTGAAGCTTTCTTT.

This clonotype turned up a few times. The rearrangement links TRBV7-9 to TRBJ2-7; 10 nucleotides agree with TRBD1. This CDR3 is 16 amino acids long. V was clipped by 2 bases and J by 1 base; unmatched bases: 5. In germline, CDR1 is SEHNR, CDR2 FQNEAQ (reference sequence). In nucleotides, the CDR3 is TGTGCCAGCAGCTTATATGGGACAGGGGCTTCCTACGAGCAGTACTTC. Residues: CASSLYGTGASYEQYF.

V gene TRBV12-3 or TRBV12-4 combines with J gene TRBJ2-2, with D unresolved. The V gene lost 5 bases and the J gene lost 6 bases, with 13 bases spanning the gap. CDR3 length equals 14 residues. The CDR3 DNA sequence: TGTGCCAGCAGTACGCAGGTCGGTTCCGGGGAGCTGTTTTTT. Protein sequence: CASSTQVGSGELFF.

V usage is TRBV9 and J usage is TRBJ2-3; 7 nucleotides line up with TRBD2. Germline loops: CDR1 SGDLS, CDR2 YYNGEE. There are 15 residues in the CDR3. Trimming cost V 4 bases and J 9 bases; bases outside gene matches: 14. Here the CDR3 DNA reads TGTGCCAGCAGCTCAAGCGGGACCCCTACTGGGACGCAGTATTTT. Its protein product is CASSSSGTPTGTQYF.

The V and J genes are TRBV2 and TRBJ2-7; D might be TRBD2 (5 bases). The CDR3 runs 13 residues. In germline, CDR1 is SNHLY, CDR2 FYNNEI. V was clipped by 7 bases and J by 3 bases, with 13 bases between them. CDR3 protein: CASKDRDLYEQYF. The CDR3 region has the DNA TGTGCCAGCAAGGACCGGGATCTCTACGAGCAGTACTTC. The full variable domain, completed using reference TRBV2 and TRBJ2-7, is EPEVTQTPSHQVTQMGQEVILRCVPISNHLYFYWYRQILGQKVEFLVSFYNNEISEKSEIFDDQFSVERPDGSNFTLKIRSTKLEDSAMYFCASKDRDLYEQYFGPGTRLTVT.

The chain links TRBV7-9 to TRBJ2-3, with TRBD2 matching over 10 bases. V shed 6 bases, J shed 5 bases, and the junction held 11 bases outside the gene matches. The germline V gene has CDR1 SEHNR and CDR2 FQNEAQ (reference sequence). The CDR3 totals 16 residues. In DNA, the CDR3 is TGTGCCAGCAGATCGTGGCTAGCGGGAGTGAAAGATACGCAGTATTTT. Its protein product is CASRSWLAGVKDTQYF.

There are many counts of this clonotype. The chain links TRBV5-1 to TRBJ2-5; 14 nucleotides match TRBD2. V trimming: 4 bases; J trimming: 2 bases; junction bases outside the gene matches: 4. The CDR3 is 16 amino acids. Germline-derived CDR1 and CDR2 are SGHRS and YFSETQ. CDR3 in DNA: TGCGCCAGCAGCACCGGGACTAGCGGGAGTCAAGAGACCCAGTACTTC. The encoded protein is CASSTGTSGSQETQYF.

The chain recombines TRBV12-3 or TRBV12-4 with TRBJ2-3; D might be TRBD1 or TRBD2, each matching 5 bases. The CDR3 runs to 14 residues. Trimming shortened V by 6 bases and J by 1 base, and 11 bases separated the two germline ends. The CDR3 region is CASRRDPGTDTQYF. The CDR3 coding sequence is TGTGCCAGCAGAAGGGACCCTGGCACAGATACGCAGTATTTT.

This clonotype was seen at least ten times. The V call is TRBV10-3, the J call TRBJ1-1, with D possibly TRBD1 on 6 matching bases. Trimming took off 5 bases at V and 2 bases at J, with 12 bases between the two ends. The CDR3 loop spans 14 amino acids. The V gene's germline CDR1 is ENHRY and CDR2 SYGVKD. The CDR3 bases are TGTGCCATCAGTCCAGGGGCCACAAACACTGAAGCTTTCTTT. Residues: CAISPGATNTEAFF.

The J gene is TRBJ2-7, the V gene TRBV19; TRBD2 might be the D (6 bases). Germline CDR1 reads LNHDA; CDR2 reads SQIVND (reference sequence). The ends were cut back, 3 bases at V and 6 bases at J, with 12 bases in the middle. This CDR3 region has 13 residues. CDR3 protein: CASSMLGGREQYF. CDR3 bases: TGTGCCAGTAGTATGCTCGGGGGACGCGAGCAGTACTTC.

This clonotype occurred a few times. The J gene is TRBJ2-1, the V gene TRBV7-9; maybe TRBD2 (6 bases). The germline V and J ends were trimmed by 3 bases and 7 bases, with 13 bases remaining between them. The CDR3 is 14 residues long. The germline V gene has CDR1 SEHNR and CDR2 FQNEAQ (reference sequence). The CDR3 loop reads CASSFAGLRNEQFF. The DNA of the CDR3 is TGTGCCAGCAGCTTCGCGGGGCTACGGAATGAGCAGTTCTTC.

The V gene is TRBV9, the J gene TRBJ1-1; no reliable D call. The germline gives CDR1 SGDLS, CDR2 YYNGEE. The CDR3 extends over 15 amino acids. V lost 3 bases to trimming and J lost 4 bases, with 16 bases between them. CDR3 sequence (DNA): TGTGCCAGCAGCGGCCAGACGGGGAGTGGCACTGAAGCTTTCTTT. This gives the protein CASSGQTGSGTEAFF.

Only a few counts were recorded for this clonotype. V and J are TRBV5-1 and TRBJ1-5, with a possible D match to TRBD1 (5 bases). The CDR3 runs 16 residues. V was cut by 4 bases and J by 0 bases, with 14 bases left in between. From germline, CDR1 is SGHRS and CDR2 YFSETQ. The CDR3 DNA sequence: TGCGCCAGCAGCGAAGGCCCGACAGTTAGCAATCAGCCCCAGCATTTT. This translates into CASSEGPTVSNQPQHF. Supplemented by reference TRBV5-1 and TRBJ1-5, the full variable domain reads KAGVTQTPRYLIKTRGQQVTLSCSPISGHRSVSWYQQTPGQGLQFLFEYFSETQRNKGNFPGRFSGRQFSNSRSEMNVSTLELGDSALYLCASSEGPTVSNQPQHFGDGTRLSIL.

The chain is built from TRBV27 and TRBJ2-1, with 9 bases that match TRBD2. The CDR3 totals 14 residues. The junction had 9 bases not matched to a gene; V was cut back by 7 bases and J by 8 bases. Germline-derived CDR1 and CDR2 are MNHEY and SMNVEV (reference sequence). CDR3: CASTSGTSLDEQFF. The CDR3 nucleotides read TGTGCCAGCACCTCCGGGACTAGCTTGGATGAGCAGTTCTTC.

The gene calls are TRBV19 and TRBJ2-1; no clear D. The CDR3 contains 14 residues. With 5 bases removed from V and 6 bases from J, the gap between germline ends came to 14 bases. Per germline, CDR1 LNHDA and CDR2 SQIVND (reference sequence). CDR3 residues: CASSAKGVGNEQFF. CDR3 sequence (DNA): TGTGCCAGTAGTGCGAAGGGTGTCGGCAATGAGCAGTTCTTC.

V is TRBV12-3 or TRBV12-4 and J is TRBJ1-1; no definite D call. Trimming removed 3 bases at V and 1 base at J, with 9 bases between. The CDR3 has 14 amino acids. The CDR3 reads CASSLGTTNTEAFF. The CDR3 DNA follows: TGTGCCAGCAGTTTGGGCACCACGAACACTGAAGCTTTCTTT.